What follows are 11 T cell receptor beta chains derived from one specimen sequenced in a study of T cell changes during pregnancy in multiple sclerosis. Generated by immunoSEQ multiplex PCR, the TCRdb table keeps only in-frame clones and is missing some. The sample consists of 45,000 to 55,000 clones, about nine tenths of them appearing once. The sample in question was CD4+ T cells from peripheral blood mononuclear cells, obtained after pregnancy. The receptor set was obtained from a female donor in good health, enrolled as a control in a pregnancy study.

This chain connects TRBV11-1 to TRBJ1-6, with D possibly being TRBD1 (5 bases). Germline V gives CDR1 SGHAT, CDR2 FQDESV (reference sequence). Trimming took 3 bases from V and 8 from J, leaving 11 bases between them. This CDR3 region has 14 residues. This chain's CDR3 is CASSFTSGDSPLHF. The DNA for the CDR3 is TGTGCCAGCAGCTTTACGTCGGGGGATTCACCCCTCCACTTT.

The chain joins TRBV29-1 to TRBJ1-1; 11 bases line up with TRBD1. J lost 9 bases, V lost 6 bases, and 6 bases had no gene match. Germline V CDR1 and CDR2: SQVTM, ANQGSEA. The CDR3 has 12 amino acids. The CDR3 nucleotides read TGCAGCGTCGCTGGGACAGGGGGGAAAGCTTTCTTT. Translated: CSVAGTGGKAFF.

The J gene is TRBJ2-1, the V gene TRBV11-2, with TRBD2 as a possible D gene (6 bases). Per germline, CDR1 SGHAT and CDR2 FQNNGV. V was pared by 2 bases and J by 8 bases, with 16 bases between. The CDR3 is made up of 15 amino acids. In nucleotides, the CDR3 is TGTGCCAGCAGCTTATTGGGGGGACTCTCCCATGAGCAGTTCTTC. It encodes CASSLLGGLSHEQFF.

The chain has TRBV7-9 and TRBJ1-1; D is perhaps TRBD1 (5 bases). This CDR3 is 13 amino acids long. The V gene's germline CDR1 is SEHNR and CDR2 FQNEAQ (reference sequence). Trimming took 8 bases from V and 5 from J, leaving 15 bases between them. CDR3 protein: CASASGLGTEAFF. The CDR3 nucleotides read TGTGCCAGCGCCTCAGGGTTGGGAACTGAAGCTTTCTTT.

Only one count was recorded for this clone. The J gene is TRBJ1-3, the V gene TRBV5-8; tentatively, D is TRBD1 (6 bases). This CDR3 spans 16 amino acids. V was clipped by 3 bases and J by 2 bases, with 15 bases between them. Germline CDR1 reads SGHTS; CDR2 reads YDEGEE. In DNA form, the CDR3 reads TGTGCCAGCAGCTCGTGGGCCCAGGGGACTGGAAACACCATATATTTT. Translated: CASSSWAQGTGNTIYF.

This clone appeared a few times. V usage is TRBV11-2 and J usage is TRBJ2-7, with TRBD1 identical over 9 bases. The CDR3 has 16 residues. Unmatched junction bases numbered 3, after V lost 0 bases and J lost 0 bases. CDR1 is SGHAT, CDR2 FQNNGV, per germline. The CDR3: CASSLDRGQGSYEQYF. CDR3 DNA sequence: TGTGCCAGCAGCTTAGATCGGGGACAGGGCTCCTACGAGCAGTACTTC. Full variable domain (missing parts from reference TRBV11-2 and TRBJ2-7): EAGVAQSPRYKIIEKRQSVAFWCNPISGHATLYWYQQILGQGPKLLIQFQNNGVVDDSQLPKDRFSAERLKGVDSTLKIQPAKLEDSAVYLCASSLDRGQGSYEQYFGPGTRLTVT.

This sequence joins TRBV6-5 and TRBJ2-5; 14 bases match TRBD2. J was trimmed by 8 bases and V by 4 bases; bases with no gene match: 6. The CDR3 covers 15 residues. CDR1 is MNHEY, CDR2 SVGAGI, per germline. The CDR3 reads CASSFLTSGRGTQYF. CDR3 DNA sequence: TGTGCCAGCAGTTTCCTGACTAGCGGGAGGGGAACCCAGTACTTC.

The gene calls are TRBV25-1 and TRBJ2-2, with 9 bases fitting TRBD2. After removal of 4 bases from V and 5 bases from J, the junction contained 2 bases not matched to a gene. The CDR3 is 14 residues long. Germline lookup yields CDR1 MGHDK and CDR2 SYGVNS. The CDR3 reads CASSVSGGTGELFF. CDR3 nucleotide sequence: TGTGCCAGCAGTGTTAGCGGGGGTACCGGGGAGCTGTTTTTT.

The J gene is TRBJ1-1, the V gene TRBV11-2; D remains unclear. The germline CDR1 and CDR2 sequences are SGHAT and FQNNGV. This CDR3 comprises 12 residues. Trimming removed 3 bases from V and 7 bases from J, with 9 bases in between. The CDR3 coding sequence is TGTGCCAGCAGCTTTCCGTTCCTTGAAGCTTTCTTT. This encodes CASSFPFLEAFF.

The rearrangement joins TRBV11-1 to TRBJ1-1; 9 positions agree with TRBD1. Trimming took 5 bases from V and 1 from J; bases not matched to a gene: 8. Per germline, CDR1 SGHAT and CDR2 FQDESV (reference sequence). The CDR3 has 16 residues. This chain's CDR3 is CASSRPTGGPNTEAFF. The CDR3 nucleotides are TGTGCCAGCAGCCGGCCAACAGGGGGCCCGAACACTGAAGCTTTCTTT.

This chain links TRBV7-9 with TRBJ2-1, with 12 bases lining up with TRBD2. CDR1 is SEHNR and CDR2 is FQNEAQ in the germline V gene (reference sequence). The CDR3 sequence is 15 residues long. The J segment lost 9 bases and the V segment lost 5 bases, leaving 8 bases of the junction unmatched. This chain's CDR3 is CASSRASGGAGEQFF. In nucleotides, the CDR3 is TGTGCCAGCAGCCGTGCTAGCGGGGGGGCCGGTGAGCAGTTCTTC. Drawing the rest from reference TRBV7-9 and TRBJ2-1, the complete variable domain is DTGVSQNPRHKITKRGQNVTFRCDPISEHNRLYWYRQTLGQGPEFLTYFQNEAQLEKSRLLSDRFSAERPKGSFSTLEIQRTEQGDSAMYLCASSRASGGAGEQFFGPGTRLTVL.